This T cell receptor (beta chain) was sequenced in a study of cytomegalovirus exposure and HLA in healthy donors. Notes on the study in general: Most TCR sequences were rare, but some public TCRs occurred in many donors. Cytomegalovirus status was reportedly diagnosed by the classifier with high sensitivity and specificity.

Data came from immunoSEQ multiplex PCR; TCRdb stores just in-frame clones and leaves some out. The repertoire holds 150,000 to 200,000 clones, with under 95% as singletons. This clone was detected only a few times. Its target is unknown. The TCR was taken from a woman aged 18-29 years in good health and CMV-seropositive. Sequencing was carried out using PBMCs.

The CDR3 reads CASYSFWGYTF. The CDR3 bases are TGTGCCAGTTACAGCTTTTGGGGCTACACCTTC. The rearrangement joins TRBV19 to TRBJ1-2; D is unresolved. V was clipped by 8 bases and J by 8 bases, with 12 bases between them. The germline V gene encodes CDR1 LNHDA and CDR2 SQIVND (reference sequence). This CDR3 spans 11 amino acids.